These T cell receptor beta chains were read from a single sample in a study of cytotoxic CD8 clonotypes in ibrutinib-treated CLL. Some clones are missing from TCRdb's copy, which holds only in-frame ones; the method was immunoSEQ multiplex PCR. Of 150,000 to 200,000 clones detected, approximately 91% appear once; the ten largest clones hold roughly 3%. The sample in question was PBMCs, obtained at disease progression, from a patient treated with ibrutinib. Receptors were obtained from a human donor with chronic lymphocytic leukemia. The conserved cysteine and the conserved F or W are not part of the CDR3 here.

J gene	CDR3 length	V gene	CDR3 protein
TRBJ1-3	13	TRBV6-5	ASRPDTYSGNTIY
TRBJ2-7	13	TRBV19	ASSIGSSGSYEQY
TRBJ2-2	11	TRBV6-5	ASSWANTGELF
TRBJ2-7	12	TRBV9	ASSVGTPPYEQY
TRBJ2-7	11	TRBV10-3	AISDPTSGPTI
TRBJ2-2	15	TRBV9	ASSVGFRDSLGGELF
TRBJ2-5	13	TRBV6-1	ASSEAQGGGETQY
TRBJ2-1	16	TRBV27	ASSLRPSIDLRVNEQF
TRBJ2-7	12	TRBV6-5	ASSLTGNPYEQY
TRBJ2-1	9	TRBV20-1	SGGPVGQQF
TRBJ2-7	12	TRBV4-1	ASSQLRQGGEQY
TRBJ1-5	12	TRBV7-2	ASSLGTGNQPQH
TRBJ2-5	12	TRBV5-4	ASSLSDYRETQY
TRBJ2-5	9	TRBV20-1	SARDRETQY
TRBJ2-1	12	TRBV6-5	ASSRGGSYNEQF
TRBJ1-5	13	TRBV5-1	ASSETGQGTQPQH
TRBJ1-2	14	TRBV5-1	ASSLQPGAFNYGYT
TRBJ1-2	11	TRBV7-9	ASSRDTYYGYT
TRBJ2-2	10	TRBV6-6	ASSRSTGELF
TRBJ2-3	13	TRBV5-6	ASRSLSGKLDTQY
TRBJ2-7	13	TRBV4-2	ASSQARARGYEQY
TRBJ1-2	14	TRBV5-6	ASSLRKGRENYGYT
TRBJ1-4	10	TRBV14	ASSEIGEKLF
TRBJ2-3	13	TRBV7-2	ASSLAGSRVDTQY